Shown below are 11 T cell receptor beta chains from a single sample sequenced in a study of beta chain features in type 1 diabetes. These receptors have no known antigen. Notes on the study in general: TCRB CDR3s from Type 1 diabetes patients were moderately but significantly shorter in all four CD4+ subsets.

The study reverse transcribed the entire isolated RNA, so it sequenced expressed TCRB transcripts. Assay: immunoSEQ multiplex PCR; the TCRdb copy retains only in-frame clones and omits some. Altogether around 340,000 clones are present, roughly a tenth being singletons, with the ten largest covering 0.9% to 1.1%. Input material: central memory CD4+ T cells from blood. The receptors shown here come from a man aged 30 to 39 with type 1 diabetes.

The V call is TRBV9, the J call TRBJ2-5, with 13 bases identical to TRBD2. There are 16 residues in the CDR3. After removal of 3 bases from V and 4 bases from J, the junction contained 6 bases not matched to a gene. From germline, CDR1 is SGDLS and CDR2 YYNGEE. The CDR3 DNA sequence: TGTGCCAGCAGCGGGCCACTAGCGGGGGGGACAGAGACCCAGTACTTC. It codes for CASSGPLAGGTETQYF. Using reference TRBV9 and TRBJ2-5 for the parts outside the CDR3, the full variable domain is DSGVTQTPKHLITATGQRVTLRCSPRSGDLSVYWYQQSLDQGLQFLIQYYNGEERAKGNILERFSAQQFPDLHSELNLSSLELGDSALYFCASSGPLAGGTETQYFGPGTRLLVL.

This clone has only a few counts. The chain joins TRBV5-6 to TRBJ2-7, with a possible D match to TRBD1 (6 bases). Germline V gene sequence: CDR1 SGHDT, CDR2 YYEEEE. The CDR3 consists of 15 residues. V was pared by 1 base and J by 0 bases, with 11 bases between. Written as DNA, the CDR3 is TGTGCCAGCAGCTTGTGGGGGCCCATCTCCTACGAGCAGTACTTC. Translation gives CASSLWGPISYEQYF.

The rearrangement links TRBV10-2 to TRBJ1-2; 9 bases map to TRBD1. The CDR3 has 15 amino acids. The germline V gene encodes CDR1 WSHSY and CDR2 SAAADI. V was pared by 7 bases and J by 4 bases, with 10 bases of the junction left unmatched. The CDR3 nucleotides read TGCGCCAGCATCATGCCGACAGGGGGTGTCTATGGCTACACCTTC. As protein: CASIMPTGGVYGYTF.

The J gene is TRBJ2-7, the V gene TRBV4-1, with D unclear. The CDR3 runs 14 residues. The ends were cut back, 0 bases at V and 2 bases at J, with 8 bases in the middle. Germline V gene data show CDR1 as MGHRA and CDR2 as YSYEKL. CDR3 nucleotides: TGCGCCAGCAGCCAAGATACAGTAACCTACGAGCAGTACTTC. Translating gives CASSQDTVTYEQYF.

The V and J genes are TRBV7-2 and TRBJ2-2; 10 bases match TRBD2. CDR3 length: 15 amino acids. Looked up from germline, CDR1 is SGHTA and CDR2 is FQGNSA. The V gene end was trimmed by 6 bases and the J gene end by 1 base; junction bases not matched to a gene: 2. CDR3 amino acids: CASRASGGNTGELFF. CDR3 in DNA: TGTGCCAGCAGGGCTAGCGGGGGGAACACCGGGGAGCTGTTTTTT.

The chain has TRBV5-1 and TRBJ2-2, with TRBD2 as a possible D gene (5 bases). The CDR3 spans 18 residues. Germline V gene sequence: CDR1 SGHRS, CDR2 YFSETQ. V was pared by 3 bases and J by 3 bases, with 21 bases between. The CDR3: CASSSPPGTRTDTGELFF. The CDR3 DNA reads TGCGCCAGCAGCTCTCCTCCGGGAACCCGTACCGACACCGGGGAGCTGTTTTTT. The whole variable domain, filled in from reference TRBV5-1 and TRBJ2-2, reads KAGVTQTPRYLIKTRGQQVTLSCSPISGHRSVSWYQQTPGQGLQFLFEYFSETQRNKGNFPGRFSGRQFSNSRSEMNVSTLELGDSALYLCASSSPPGTRTDTGELFFGEGSRLTVL.

The chain employs TRBV5-1 and TRBJ2-5, with TRBD1 identical over 10 bases. Germline V gives CDR1 SGHRS, CDR2 YFSETQ. This CDR3 is 18 amino acids long. The V segment lost 1 base and the J segment 6 bases; nucleotides outside the gene matches: 15. CDR3 DNA sequence: TGCGCCAGCAGCTTGACAAACCGGGACAGGGGTTCTGGTAAGACCCAGTACTTC. This translates into CASSLTNRDRGSGKTQYF. The variable domain in full, completed from reference TRBV5-1 and TRBJ2-5, reads KAGVTQTPRYLIKTRGQQVTLSCSPISGHRSVSWYQQTPGQGLQFLFEYFSETQRNKGNFPGRFSGRQFSNSRSEMNVSTLELGDSALYLCASSLTNRDRGSGKTQYFGPGTRLLVL.

The chain links TRBV7-2 to TRBJ2-5; tentatively, D is TRBD1 (5 bases). Germline CDR1 reads SGHTA; CDR2 reads FQGNSA. The CDR3 contains 15 residues. Trimming cost V 1 base and J 2 bases, with 11 bases left between them. Here the CDR3 reads CASSLDLQGQETQYF. The CDR3 DNA reads TGTGCCAGCAGCTTAGATCTCCAGGGACAAGAGACCCAGTACTTC.

This chain links TRBV5-1 with TRBJ1-2; D gene uncertain. This CDR3 is built from 14 residues. Germline V gene data show CDR1 as SGHRS and CDR2 as YFSETQ. Deletions cut 5 bases from V and 7 bases from J, with 18 bases between. DNA of the CDR3: TGCGCCAGCAGGCCTCCGTCGGCGGTAGGTGGCTACACCTTC. As protein: CASRPPSAVGGYTF.

This clone was picked up a small number of times. This rearrangement joins TRBV25-1 to TRBJ1-6, with a possible D match to TRBD1 (5 bases). The CDR3 sequence is 12 residues long. V lost 6 bases and J lost 7, with 7 bases in between. The germline CDR1 and CDR2 sequences are MGHDK and SYGVNS. The CDR3 loop reads CASSRQNSPLHF. The CDR3 DNA is TGTGCCAGCAGCCGACAGAATTCACCCCTCCACTTT. The variable domain in full, completed from reference TRBV25-1 and TRBJ1-6, reads EADIYQTPRYLVIGTGKKITLECSQTMGHDKMYWYQQDPGMELHLIHYSYGVNSTEKGDLSSESTVSRIRTEHFPLTLESARPSHTSQYLCASSRQNSPLHFGNGTRLTVT.

This clone showed up just a few times. The chain is built from TRBV29-1 and TRBJ1-2; the D gene is possibly TRBD1 (5 bases). V lost 7 bases to trimming and J lost 8 bases, with 14 bases between them. This CDR3 is 11 amino acids long. CDR1 is SQVTM, CDR2 ANQGSEA, per germline. As DNA, the CDR3 is TGCAGCGCTGGACAAGACTTGGGCTACACCTTC. Its protein is CSAGQDLGYTF.